This T cell receptor beta chain was sequenced for a study of cytomegalovirus exposure and HLA in healthy donors. Study-wide context: T cells numbering about 200 million yielded roughly 120 million unique TCR beta sequences in an earlier analysis.

The PCR employed 60 Vbeta primers together with 13 Jbeta primers. Sequenced by immunoSEQ multiplex PCR; TCRdb stores in-frame clones only, minus some. Of about 160,000 clones in the sample, 65% to 85% were seen once. The ends lost 4 bases at V and 2 bases at J; junction bases unmatched: 5. This CDR3 has 14 residues. Germline CDR1 SGHAT, CDR2 FQNNGV. V usage is TRBV11-2 and J usage is TRBJ2-7, with 7 bases aligning to TRBD1. The clonotype was recovered from a woman aged 30 to 39 in good health and CMV-seropositive. Sequences were obtained from PBMCs. The CDR3 sequence is CASSWNRGAYEQYF. The CDR3 region has the DNA TGTGCCAGCAGCTGGAACAGGGGAGCCTACGAGCAGTACTTC.